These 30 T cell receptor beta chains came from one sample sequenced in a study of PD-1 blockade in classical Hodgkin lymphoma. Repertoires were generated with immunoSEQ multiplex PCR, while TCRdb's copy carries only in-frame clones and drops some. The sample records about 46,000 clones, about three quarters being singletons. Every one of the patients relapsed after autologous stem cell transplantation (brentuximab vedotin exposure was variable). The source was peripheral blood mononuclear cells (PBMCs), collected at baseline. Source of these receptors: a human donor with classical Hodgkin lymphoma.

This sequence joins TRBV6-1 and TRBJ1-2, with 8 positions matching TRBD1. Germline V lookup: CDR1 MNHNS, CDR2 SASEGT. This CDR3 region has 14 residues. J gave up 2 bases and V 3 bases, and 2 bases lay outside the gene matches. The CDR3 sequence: CASSDRGLNYGYTF. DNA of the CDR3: TGTGCCAGCAGTGACAGGGGGCTCAACTATGGCTACACCTTC.

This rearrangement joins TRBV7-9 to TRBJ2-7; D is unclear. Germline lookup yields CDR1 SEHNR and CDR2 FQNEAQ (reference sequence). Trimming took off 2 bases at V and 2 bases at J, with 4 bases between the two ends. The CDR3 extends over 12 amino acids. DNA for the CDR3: TGTGCCAGCAGCTTATCACCCTACGAGCAGTACTTC. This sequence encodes CASSLSPYEQYF.

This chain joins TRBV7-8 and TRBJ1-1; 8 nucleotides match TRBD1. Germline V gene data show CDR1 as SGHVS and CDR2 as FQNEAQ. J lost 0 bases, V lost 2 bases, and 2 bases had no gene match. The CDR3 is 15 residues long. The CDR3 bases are TGTGCCAGCAGCTTAAGGACAGGGATGAACACTGAAGCTTTCTTT. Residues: CASSLRTGMNTEAFF.

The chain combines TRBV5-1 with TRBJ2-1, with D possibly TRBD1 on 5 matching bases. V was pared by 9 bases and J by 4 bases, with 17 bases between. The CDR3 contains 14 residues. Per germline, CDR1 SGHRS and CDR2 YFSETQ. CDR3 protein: CATMDNVNYNEQFF. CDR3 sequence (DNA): TGCGCCACCATGGACAACGTTAATTACAATGAGCAGTTCTTC.

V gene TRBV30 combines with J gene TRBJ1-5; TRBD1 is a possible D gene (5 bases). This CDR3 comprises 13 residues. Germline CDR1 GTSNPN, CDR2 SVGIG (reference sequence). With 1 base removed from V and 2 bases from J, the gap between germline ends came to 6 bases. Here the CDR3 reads CAWSGGGNQPQHF. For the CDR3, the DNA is TGTGCCTGGAGTGGAGGGGGCAATCAGCCCCAGCATTTT.

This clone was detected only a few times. The CDR3 reads CASSEYGVANTEAFF. The CDR3 DNA reads as TGCGCCAGCAGTGAGTACGGCGTAGCGAACACTGAAGCTTTCTTT. The chain has TRBV10-2 and TRBJ1-1; D uncertain. The germline V and J ends were trimmed by 1 base and 1 base, with 10 bases remaining between them. CDR3 length equals 15 residues. The germline gives CDR1 WSHSY, CDR2 SAAADI.

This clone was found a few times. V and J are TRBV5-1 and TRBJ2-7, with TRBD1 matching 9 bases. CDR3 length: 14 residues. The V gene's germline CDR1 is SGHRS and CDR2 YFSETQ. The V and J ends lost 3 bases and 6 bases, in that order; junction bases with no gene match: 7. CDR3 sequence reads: CASSSGQGLIEQYF. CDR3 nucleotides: TGCGCCAGCAGCTCGGGACAGGGCCTGATCGAGCAGTACTTC.

CDR3 residues: CASSLARQRETQYF. The CDR3 DNA follows: TGCGCCAGCAGCTTGGCCAGGCAGAGAGAGACCCAGTACTTC. The V call is TRBV5-1, the J call TRBJ2-5; D is ambiguous. Trimming shortened V by 0 bases and J by 4 bases, and 10 bases separated the two germline ends. CDR3 length equals 14 residues. Per germline, CDR1 SGHRS and CDR2 YFSETQ.

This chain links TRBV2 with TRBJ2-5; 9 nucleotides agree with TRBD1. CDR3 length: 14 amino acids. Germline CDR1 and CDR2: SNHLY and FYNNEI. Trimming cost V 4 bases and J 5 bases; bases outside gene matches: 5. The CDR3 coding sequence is TGTGCCAGCAGTGGAGACAGGGGGTATGAGACCCAGTACTTC. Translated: CASSGDRGYETQYF.

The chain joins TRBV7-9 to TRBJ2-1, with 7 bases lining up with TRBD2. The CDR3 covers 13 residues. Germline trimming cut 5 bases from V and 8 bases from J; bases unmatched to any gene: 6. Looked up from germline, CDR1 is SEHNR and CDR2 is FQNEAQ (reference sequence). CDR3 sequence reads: CASSQGLIDEQFF. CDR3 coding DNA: TGTGCCAGCAGCCAGGGACTAATTGATGAGCAGTTCTTC. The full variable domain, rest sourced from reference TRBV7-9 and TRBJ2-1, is DTGVSQNPRHKITKRGQNVTFRCDPISEHNRLYWYRQTLGQGPEFLTYFQNEAQLEKSRLLSDRFSAERPKGSFSTLEIQRTEQGDSAMYLCASSQGLIDEQFFGPGTRLTVL.

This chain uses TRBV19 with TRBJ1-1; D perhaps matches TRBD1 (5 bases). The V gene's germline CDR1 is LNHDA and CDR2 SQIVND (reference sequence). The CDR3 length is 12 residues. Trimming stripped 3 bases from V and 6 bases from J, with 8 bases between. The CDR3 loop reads CASSMGGSEAFF. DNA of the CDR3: TGTGCCAGTAGTATGGGGGGGTCTGAAGCTTTCTTT. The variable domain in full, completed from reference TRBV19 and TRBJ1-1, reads DGGITQSPKYLFRKEGQNVTLSCEQNLNHDAMYWYRQDPGQGLRLIYYSQIVNDFQKGDIAEGYSVSREKKESFPLTVTSAQKNPTAFYLCASSMGGSEAFFGQGTRLTVV.

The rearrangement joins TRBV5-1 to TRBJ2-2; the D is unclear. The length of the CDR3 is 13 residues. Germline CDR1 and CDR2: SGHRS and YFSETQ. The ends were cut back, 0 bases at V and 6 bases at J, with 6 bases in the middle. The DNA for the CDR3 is TGCGCCAGCAGCTTGGAAAGGGCCGGGGAGCTGTTTTTT. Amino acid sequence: CASSLERAGELFF.

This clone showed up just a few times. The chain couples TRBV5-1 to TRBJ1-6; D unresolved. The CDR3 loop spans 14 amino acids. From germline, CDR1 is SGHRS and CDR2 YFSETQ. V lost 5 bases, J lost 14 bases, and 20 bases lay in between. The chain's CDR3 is CASSSREGQESLHF. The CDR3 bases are TGCGCCAGCAGTTCGAGGGAGGGTCAAGAATCCCTCCACTTT.

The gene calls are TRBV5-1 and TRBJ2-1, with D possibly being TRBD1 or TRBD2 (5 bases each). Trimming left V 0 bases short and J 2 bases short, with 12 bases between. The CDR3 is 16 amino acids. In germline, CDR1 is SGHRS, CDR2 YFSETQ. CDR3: CASSLGGTGPYNEQFF. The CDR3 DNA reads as TGCGCCAGCAGCTTGGGAGGGACGGGACCCTACAATGAGCAGTTCTTC. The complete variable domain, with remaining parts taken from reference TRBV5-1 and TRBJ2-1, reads KAGVTQTPRYLIKTRGQQVTLSCSPISGHRSVSWYQQTPGQGLQFLFEYFSETQRNKGNFPGRFSGRQFSNSRSEMNVSTLELGDSALYLCASSLGGTGPYNEQFFGPGTRLTVL.

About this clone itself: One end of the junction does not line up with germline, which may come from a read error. DNA of the CDR3: TGTGCCAGCAGTCTGACAGGGGGCCCGAACGCTGAAGCTTTCTTT. As protein: CASSLTGGPNAEAFF. This chain uses TRBV6-1 with TRBJ1-1, with 10 bases fitting TRBD1. The CDR3 covers 15 residues. Per germline, CDR1 MNHNS and CDR2 SASEGT.

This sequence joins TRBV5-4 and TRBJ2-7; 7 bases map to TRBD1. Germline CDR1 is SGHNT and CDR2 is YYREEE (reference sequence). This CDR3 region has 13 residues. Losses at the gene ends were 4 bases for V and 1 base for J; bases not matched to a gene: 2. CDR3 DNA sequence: TGTGCCAGCAGCCGGGACAGATCCTACGAGCAGTACTTC. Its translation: CASSRDRSYEQYF. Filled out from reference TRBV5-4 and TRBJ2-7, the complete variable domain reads ETGVTQSPTHLIKTRGQQVTLRCSSQSGHNTVSWYQQALGQGPQFIFQYYREEENGRGNFPPRFSGLQFPNYSSELNVNALELDDSALYLCASSRDRSYEQYFGPGTRLTVT.

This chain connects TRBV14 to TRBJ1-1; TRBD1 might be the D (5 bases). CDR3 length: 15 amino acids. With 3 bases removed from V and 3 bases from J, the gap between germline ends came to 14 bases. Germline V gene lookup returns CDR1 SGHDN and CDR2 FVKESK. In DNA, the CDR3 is TGTGCCAGCAGCCACGATGGTTTGGGGGACACTGAAGCTTTCTTT. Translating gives CASSHDGLGDTEAFF.

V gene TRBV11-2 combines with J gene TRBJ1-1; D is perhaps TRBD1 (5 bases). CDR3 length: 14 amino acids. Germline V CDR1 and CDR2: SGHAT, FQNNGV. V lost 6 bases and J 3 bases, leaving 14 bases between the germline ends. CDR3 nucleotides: TGTGCCAGCAGTACTTTGATGGGGGACACTGAAGCTTTCTTT. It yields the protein CASSTLMGDTEAFF. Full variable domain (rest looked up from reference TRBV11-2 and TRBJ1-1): EAGVAQSPRYKIIEKRQSVAFWCNPISGHATLYWYQQILGQGPKLLIQFQNNGVVDDSQLPKDRFSAERLKGVDSTLKIQPAKLEDSAVYLCASSTLMGDTEAFFGQGTRLTVV.

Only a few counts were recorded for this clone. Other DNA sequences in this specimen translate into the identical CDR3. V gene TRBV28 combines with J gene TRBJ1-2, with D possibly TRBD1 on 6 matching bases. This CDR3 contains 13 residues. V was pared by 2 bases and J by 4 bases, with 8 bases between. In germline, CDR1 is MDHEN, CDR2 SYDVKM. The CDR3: CASSLRQVYGYTF. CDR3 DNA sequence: TGTGCCAGCAGTTTACGACAGGTCTATGGCTACACCTTC.

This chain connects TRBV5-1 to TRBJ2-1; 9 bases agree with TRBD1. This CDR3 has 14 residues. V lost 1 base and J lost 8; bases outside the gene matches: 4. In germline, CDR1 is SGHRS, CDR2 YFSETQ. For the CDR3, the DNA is TGCGCCAGCAGCTTGACAGGGGGCTTCTATGAGCAGTTCTTC. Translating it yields CASSLTGGFYEQFF.

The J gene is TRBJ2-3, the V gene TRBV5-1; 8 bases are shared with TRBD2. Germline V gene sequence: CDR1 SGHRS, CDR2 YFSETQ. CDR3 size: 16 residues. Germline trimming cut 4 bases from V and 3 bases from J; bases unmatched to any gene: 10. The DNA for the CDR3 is TGCGCCAGCAGCCTTCAAGCGGGAGTTGGTACAGATACGCAGTATTTT. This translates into CASSLQAGVGTDTQYF.

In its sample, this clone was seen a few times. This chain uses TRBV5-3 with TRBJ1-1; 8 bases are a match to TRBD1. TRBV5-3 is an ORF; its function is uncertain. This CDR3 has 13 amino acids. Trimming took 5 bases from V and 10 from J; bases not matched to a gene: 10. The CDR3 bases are TGTGCCAGAAGTCTTCAGGGGGCCTGGGGAGCTTTCTTT. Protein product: CARSLQGAWGAFF.

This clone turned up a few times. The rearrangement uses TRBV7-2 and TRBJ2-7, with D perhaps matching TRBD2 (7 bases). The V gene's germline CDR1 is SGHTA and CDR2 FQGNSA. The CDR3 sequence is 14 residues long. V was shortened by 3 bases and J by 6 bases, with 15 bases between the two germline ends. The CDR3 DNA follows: TGTGCCAGCAGCTTTCCGGGGGGCCAAGGCGAGCAGTACTTC. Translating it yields CASSFPGGQGEQYF. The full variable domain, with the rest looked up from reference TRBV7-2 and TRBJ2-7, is GAGVSQSPSNKVTEKGKDVELRCDPISGHTALYWYRQSLGQGLEFLIYFQGNSAPDKSGLPSDRFSAERTGGSVSTLTIQRTQQEDSAVYLCASSFPGGQGEQYFGPGTRLTVT.

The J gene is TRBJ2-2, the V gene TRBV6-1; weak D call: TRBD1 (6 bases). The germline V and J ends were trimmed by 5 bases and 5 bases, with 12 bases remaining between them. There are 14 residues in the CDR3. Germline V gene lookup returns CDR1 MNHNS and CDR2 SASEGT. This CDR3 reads CASSLQGFTGELFF. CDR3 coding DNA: TGTGCCAGCAGTCTTCAGGGGTTTACCGGGGAGCTGTTTTTT.

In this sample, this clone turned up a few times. The CDR3 DNA follows: TGTGCCAGCAGGAACAGTGCAACTAATGAAAAACTGTTTTTT. It translates to CASRNSATNEKLFF. The chain links TRBV2 to TRBJ1-4; unclear D gene. V gave up 6 bases and J gave up 0 bases, with 8 bases separating them. The CDR3 is 14 residues long. From germline, CDR1 is SNHLY and CDR2 FYNNEI.

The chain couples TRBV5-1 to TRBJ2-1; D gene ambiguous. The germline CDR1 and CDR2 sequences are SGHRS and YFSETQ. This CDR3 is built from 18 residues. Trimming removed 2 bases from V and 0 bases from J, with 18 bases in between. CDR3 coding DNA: TGCGCCAGCAGCTTCTTCCAGTCCGGATCAAGCTCCTACAATGAGCAGTTCTTC. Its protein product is CASSFFQSGSSSYNEQFF.

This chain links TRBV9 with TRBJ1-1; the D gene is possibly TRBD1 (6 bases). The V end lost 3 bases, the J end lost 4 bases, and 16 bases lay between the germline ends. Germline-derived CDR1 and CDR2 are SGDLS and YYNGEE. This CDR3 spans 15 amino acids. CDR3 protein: CASSGGDTEATEAFF. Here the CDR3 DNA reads TGTGCCAGCAGCGGCGGGGACACCGAAGCCACTGAAGCTTTCTTT.

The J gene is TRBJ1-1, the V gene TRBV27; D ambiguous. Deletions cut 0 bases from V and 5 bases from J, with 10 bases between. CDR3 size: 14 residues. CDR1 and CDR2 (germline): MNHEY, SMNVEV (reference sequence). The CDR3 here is CASSLSGVSTEAFF. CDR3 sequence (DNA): TGTGCCAGCAGTTTATCCGGGGTATCGACTGAAGCTTTCTTT.

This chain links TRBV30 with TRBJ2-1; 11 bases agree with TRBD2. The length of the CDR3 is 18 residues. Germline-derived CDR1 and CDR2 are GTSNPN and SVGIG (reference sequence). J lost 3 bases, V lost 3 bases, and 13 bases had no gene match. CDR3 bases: TGTGCCTGGAGCATGCCCCAAGTAGCGGGGGGGTTCTACAATGAGCAGTTCTTC. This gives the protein CAWSMPQVAGGFYNEQFF.

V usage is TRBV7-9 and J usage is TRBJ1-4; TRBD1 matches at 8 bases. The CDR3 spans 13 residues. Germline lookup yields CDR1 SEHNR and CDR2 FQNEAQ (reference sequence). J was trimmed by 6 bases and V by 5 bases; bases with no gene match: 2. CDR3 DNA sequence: TGTGCCAGCAGCCAGGGGGCGGATGAAAAACTGTTTTTT. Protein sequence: CASSQGADEKLFF.